The clone carrying this T cell receptor beta chain was recorded a few times. Its antigen is not known. In the PCR, 60 Vbeta and 13 Jbeta primers were used. Original processing notes: In a later analysis, some 80 million unique TCR beta chains included roughly 11 million shared by two or more donors. Repertoires were generated with immunoSEQ multiplex PCR, while TCRdb's copy carries only in-frame clones and drops some. D and trimming come from the DNA, and the V and J calls and clone size come from that table. The data contain approximately 190,000 clones, over 75% of them singletons. This entry comes from a study of cytomegalovirus exposure and HLA in healthy donors. Study results and caveats: The classifier reportedly diagnosed cytomegalovirus status with high specificity and sensitivity. Apart from CMV serostatus, no immune exposure information was available. Data from an earlier analysis indicated that most TCR beta V segments were productive either about 87% or about 30% of the time.

Germline V lookup: CDR1 MNHNY, CDR2 SVGAGI (reference sequence). V was cut by 9 bases and J by 1 base, with 12 bases left in between. The CDR3 length is 13 residues. Sequencing was carried out using PBMCs. This sequence joins TRBV6-6 and TRBJ1-2; D perhaps matches TRBD1 (6 bases). The origin of this receptor is a man aged 40-49 years in good health and CMV-seropositive. The CDR3 DNA follows: TGTGCCAGGGAGACACAGGGTAACTATGGCTACACCTTC. This gives the protein CARETQGNYGYTF.